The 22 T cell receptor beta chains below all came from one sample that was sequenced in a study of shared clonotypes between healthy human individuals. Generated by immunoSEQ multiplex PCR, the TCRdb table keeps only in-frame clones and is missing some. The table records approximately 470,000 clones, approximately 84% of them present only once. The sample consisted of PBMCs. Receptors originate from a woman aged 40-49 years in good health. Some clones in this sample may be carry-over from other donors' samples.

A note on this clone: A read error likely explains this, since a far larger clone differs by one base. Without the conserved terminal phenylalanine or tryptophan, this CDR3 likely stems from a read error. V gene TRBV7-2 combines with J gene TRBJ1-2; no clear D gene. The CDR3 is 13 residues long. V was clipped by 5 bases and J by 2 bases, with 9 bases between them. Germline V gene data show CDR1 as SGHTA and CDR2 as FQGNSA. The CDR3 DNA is TGTGCCAGCAGCCCCGTACAGAACTATGGCTACACCCTC. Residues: CASSPVQNYGYTL.

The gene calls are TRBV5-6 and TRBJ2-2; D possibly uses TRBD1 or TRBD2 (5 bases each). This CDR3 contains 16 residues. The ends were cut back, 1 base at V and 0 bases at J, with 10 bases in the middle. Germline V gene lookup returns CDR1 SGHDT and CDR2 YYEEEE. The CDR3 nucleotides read TGTGCCAGCAGCTTGAAACTGGGGGCGAACACCGGGGAGCTGTTTTTT. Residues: CASSLKLGANTGELFF.

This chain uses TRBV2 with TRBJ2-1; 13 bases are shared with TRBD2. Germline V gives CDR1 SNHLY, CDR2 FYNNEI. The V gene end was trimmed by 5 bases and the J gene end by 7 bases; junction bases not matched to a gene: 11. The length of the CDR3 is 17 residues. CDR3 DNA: TGTGCCAGCAGTTACAGGACTAGCGGGAGTTCAGGGAATGAGCAGTTCTTC. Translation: CASSYRTSGSSGNEQFF.

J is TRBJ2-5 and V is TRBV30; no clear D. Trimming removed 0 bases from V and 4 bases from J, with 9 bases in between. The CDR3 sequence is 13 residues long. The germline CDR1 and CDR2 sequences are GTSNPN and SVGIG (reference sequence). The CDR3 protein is CAWSVGGTETQYF. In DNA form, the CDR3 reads TGTGCCTGGAGTGTGGGCGGCACAGAGACCCAGTACTTC.

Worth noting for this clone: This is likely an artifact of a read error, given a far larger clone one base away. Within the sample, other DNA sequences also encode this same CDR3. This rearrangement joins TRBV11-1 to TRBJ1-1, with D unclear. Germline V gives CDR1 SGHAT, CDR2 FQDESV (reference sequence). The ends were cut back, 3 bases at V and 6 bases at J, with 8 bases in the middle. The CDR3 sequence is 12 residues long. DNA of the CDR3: TGTGCCAGCAGCTTTGACCGGGCTGAAGCTTTCTTT. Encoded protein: CASSFDRAEAFF.

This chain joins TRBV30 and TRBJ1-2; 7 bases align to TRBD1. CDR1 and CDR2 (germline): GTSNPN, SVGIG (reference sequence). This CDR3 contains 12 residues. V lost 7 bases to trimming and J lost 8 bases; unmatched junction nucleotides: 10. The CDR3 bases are TGTGCCTCAGACAGGGAGGCAAAGGGCTACACCTTC. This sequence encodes CASDREAKGYTF. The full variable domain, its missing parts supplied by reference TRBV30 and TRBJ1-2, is SQTIHQWPATLVQPVGSPLSLECTVEGTSNPNLYWYRQAAGRGLQLLFYSVGIGQISSEVPQNLSASRPQDRQFILSSKKLLLSDSGFYLCASDREAKGYTFGSGTRLTVV.

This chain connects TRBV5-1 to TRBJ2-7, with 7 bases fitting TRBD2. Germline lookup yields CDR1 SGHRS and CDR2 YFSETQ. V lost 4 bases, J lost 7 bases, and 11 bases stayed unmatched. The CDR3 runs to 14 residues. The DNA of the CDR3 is TGCGCCAGCAGCCCGATCTTCGGGGGGAGGGAGCAGTACTTC. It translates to CASSPIFGGREQYF.

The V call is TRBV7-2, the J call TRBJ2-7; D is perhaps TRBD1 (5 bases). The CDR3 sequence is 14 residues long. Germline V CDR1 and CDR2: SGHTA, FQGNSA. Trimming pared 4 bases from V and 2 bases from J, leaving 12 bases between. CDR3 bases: TGTGCCAGCAGCTCAAGACAGAGCCCCTACGAGCAGTACTTC. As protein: CASSSRQSPYEQYF.

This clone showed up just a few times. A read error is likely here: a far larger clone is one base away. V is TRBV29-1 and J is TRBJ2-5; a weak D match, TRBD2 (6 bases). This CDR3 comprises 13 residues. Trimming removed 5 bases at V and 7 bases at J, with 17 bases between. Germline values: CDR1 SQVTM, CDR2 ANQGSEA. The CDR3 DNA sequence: TGCAGCGTTCAGACCGGGGGTGTTGGGACCCAGTACTTC. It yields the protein CSVQTGGVGTQYF. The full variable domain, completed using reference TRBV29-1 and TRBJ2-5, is SAVISQKPSRDICQRGTSLTIQCQVDSQVTMMFWYRQQPGQSLTLIATANQGSEATYESGFVIDKFPISRPNLTFSTLTVSNMSPEDSSIYLCSVQTGGVGTQYFGPGTRLLVL.

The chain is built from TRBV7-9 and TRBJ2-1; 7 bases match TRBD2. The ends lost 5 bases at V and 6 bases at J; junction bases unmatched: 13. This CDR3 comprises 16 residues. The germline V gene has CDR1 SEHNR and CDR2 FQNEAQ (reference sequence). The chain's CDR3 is CASSPSTSSVRNEQFF. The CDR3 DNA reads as TGTGCCAGCAGCCCGTCGACTAGCAGTGTGCGCAATGAGCAGTTCTTC. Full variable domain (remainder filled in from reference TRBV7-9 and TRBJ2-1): DTGVSQNPRHKITKRGQNVTFRCDPISEHNRLYWYRQTLGQGPEFLTYFQNEAQLEKSRLLSDRFSAERPKGSFSTLEIQRTEQGDSAMYLCASSPSTSSVRNEQFFGPGTRLTVL.

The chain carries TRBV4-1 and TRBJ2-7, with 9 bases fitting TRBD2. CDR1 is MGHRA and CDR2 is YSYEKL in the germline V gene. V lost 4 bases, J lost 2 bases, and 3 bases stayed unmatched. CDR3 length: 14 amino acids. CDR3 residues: CASSPTSGAYEQYF. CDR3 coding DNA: TGCGCCAGCAGCCCGACTAGCGGAGCCTACGAGCAGTACTTC.

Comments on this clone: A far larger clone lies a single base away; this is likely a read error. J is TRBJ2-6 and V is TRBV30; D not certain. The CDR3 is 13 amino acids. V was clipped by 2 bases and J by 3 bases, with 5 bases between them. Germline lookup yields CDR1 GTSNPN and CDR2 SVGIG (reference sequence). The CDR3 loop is CAWSMGGANVLTF. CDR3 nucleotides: TGTGCCTGGAGTATGGGTGGGGCCAACGTCCTGACTTTC.

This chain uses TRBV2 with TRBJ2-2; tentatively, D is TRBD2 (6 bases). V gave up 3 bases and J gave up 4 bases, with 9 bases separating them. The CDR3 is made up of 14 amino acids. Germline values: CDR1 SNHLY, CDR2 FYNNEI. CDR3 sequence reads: CASSEGGPTGELFF. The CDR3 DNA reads TGTGCCAGCAGTGAGGGAGGACCCACCGGGGAGCTGTTTTTT.

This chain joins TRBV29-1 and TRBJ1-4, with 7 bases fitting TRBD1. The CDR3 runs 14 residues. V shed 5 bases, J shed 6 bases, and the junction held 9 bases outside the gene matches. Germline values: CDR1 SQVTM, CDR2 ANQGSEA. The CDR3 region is CSVSQGGGHEKLFF. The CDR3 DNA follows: TGCAGCGTTTCCCAGGGGGGCGGGCATGAAAAACTGTTTTTT.

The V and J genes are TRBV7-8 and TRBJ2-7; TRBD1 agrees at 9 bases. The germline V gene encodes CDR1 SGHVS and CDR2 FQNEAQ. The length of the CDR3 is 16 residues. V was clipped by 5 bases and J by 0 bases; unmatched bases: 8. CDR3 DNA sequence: TGTGCCAGCAGCCCCGGCCGGGACAGGGTCTCCTACGAGCAGTACTTC. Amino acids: CASSPGRDRVSYEQYF.

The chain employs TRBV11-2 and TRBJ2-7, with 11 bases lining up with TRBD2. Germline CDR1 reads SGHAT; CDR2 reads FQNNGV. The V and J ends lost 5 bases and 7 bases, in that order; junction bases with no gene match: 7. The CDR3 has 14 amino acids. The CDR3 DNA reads TGTGCCAGCAGCCGTAGCGGGAGGGCTTGGGAGCAGTACTTC. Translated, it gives CASSRSGRAWEQYF.

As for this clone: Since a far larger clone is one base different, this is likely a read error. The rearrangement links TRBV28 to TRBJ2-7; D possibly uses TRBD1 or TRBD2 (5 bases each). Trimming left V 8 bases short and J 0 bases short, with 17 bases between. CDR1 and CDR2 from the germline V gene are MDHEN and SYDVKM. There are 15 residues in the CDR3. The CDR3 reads CASGGRDGSSYEQYF. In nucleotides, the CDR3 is TGTGCCAGCGGCGGACGGGACGGAAGCTCCTACGAGCAGTACTTC.

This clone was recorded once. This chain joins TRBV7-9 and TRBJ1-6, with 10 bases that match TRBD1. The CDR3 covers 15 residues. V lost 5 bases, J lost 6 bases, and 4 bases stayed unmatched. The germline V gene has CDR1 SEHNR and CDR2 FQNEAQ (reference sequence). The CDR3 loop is CASSQRQGANSPLHF. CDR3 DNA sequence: TGTGCCAGCAGCCAGAGACAGGGGGCTAATTCACCCCTCCACTTT. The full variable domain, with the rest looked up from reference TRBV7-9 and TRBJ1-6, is DTGVSQNPRHKITKRGQNVTFRCDPISEHNRLYWYRQTLGQGPEFLTYFQNEAQLEKSRLLSDRFSAERPKGSFSTLEIQRTEQGDSAMYLCASSQRQGANSPLHFGNGTRLTVT.

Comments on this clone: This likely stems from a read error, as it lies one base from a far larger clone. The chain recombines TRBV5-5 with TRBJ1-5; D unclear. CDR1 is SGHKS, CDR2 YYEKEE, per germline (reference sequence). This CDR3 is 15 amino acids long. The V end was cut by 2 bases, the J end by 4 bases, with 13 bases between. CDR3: CASSFVVSENQPQHF. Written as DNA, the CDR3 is TGTGCCAGCAGCTTTGTTGTCAGCGAGAATCAGCCCCAGCATTTT. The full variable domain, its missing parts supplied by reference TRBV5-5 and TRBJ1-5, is DAGVTQSPTHLIKTRGQQVTLRCSPISGHKSVSWYQQVLGQGPQFIFQYYEKEERGRGNFPDRFSARQFPNYSSELNVNALLLGDSALYLCASSFVVSENQPQHFGDGTRLSIL.

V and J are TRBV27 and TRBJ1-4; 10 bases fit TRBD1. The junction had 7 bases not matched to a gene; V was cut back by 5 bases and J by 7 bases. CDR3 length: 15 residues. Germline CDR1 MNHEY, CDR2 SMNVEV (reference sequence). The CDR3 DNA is TGTGCCAGCAGTCCGGGGACAGGGGCGGGTGAAAAACTGTTTTTT. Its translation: CASSPGTGAGEKLFF.

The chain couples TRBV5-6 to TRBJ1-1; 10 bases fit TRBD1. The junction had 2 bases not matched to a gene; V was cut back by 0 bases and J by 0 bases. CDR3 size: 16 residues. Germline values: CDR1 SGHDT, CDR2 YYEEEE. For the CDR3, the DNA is TGTGCCAGCAGCTTGGGGACAGGGGGTATGAACACTGAAGCTTTCTTT. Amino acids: CASSLGTGGMNTEAFF. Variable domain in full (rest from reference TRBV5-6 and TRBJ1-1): DAGVTQSPTHLIKTRGQQVTLRCSPKSGHDTVSWYQQALGQGPQFIFQYYEEEERQRGNFPDRFSGHQFPNYSSELNVNALLLGDSALYLCASSLGTGGMNTEAFFGQGTRLTVV.

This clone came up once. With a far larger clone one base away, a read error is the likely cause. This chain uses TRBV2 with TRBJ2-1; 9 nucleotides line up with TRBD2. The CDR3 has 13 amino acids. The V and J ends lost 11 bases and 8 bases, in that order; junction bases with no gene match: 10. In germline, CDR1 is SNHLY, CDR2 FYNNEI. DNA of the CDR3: TGTGCCGGCCTAGCGGGAATCGGCCATGAGCAGTTCTTC. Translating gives CAGLAGIGHEQFF.